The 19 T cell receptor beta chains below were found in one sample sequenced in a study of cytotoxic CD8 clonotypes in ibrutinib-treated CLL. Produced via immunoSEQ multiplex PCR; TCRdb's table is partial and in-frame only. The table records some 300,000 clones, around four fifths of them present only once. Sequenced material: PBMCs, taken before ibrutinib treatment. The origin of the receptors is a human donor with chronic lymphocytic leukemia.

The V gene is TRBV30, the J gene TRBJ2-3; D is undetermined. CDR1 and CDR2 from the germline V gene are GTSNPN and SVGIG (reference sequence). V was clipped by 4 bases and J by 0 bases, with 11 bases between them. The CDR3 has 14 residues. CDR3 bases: TGTGCCTGGACACCTATACGCAGCACAGATACGCAGTATTTT. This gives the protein CAWTPIRSTDTQYF.

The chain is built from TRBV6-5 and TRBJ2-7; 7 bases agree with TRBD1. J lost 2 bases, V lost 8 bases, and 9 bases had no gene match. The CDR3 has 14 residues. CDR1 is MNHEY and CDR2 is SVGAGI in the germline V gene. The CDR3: CASQNGQATYEQYF. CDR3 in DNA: TGTGCCAGCCAAAATGGACAGGCGACCTACGAGCAGTACTTC.

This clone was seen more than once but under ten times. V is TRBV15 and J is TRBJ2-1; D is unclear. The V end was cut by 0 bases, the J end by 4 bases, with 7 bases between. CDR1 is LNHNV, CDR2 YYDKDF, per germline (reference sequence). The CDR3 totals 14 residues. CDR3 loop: CATSRERLYNEQFF. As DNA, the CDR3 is TGTGCCACCAGCAGAGAACGACTGTACAATGAGCAGTTCTTC.

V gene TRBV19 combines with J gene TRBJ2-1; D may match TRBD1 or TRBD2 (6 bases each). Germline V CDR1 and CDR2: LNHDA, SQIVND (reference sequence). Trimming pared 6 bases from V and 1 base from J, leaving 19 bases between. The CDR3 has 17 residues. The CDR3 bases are TGTGCCAGTAGGAAGGGGGGTCAGATCGAATCCTACAATGAGCAGTTCTTC. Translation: CASRKGGQIESYNEQFF.

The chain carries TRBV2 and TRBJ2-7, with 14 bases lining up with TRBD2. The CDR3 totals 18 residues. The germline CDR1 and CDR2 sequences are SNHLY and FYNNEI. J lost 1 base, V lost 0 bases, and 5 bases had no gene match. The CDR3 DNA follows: TGTGCCAGCAGTGAAGCGGGACTAGCGGGAGTTGGGTCCTACGAGCAGTACTTC. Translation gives CASSEAGLAGVGSYEQYF.

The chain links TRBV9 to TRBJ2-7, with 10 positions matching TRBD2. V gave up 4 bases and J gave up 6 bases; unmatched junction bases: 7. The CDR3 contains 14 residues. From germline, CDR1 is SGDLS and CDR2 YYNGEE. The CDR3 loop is CASSRASGSSEQYF. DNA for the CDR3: TGTGCCAGCAGCCGGGCTAGCGGGAGTTCCGAGCAGTACTTC.

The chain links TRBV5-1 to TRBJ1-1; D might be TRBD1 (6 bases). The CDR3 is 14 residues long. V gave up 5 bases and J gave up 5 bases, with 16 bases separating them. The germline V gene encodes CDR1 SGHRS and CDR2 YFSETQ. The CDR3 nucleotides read TGCGCCAGCAGACCGACAGGATCGGGGACTGAAGCTTTCTTT. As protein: CASRPTGSGTEAFF. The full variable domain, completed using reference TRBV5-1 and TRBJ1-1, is KAGVTQTPRYLIKTRGQQVTLSCSPISGHRSVSWYQQTPGQGLQFLFEYFSETQRNKGNFPGRFSGRQFSNSRSEMNVSTLELGDSALYLCASRPTGSGTEAFFGQGTRLTVV.

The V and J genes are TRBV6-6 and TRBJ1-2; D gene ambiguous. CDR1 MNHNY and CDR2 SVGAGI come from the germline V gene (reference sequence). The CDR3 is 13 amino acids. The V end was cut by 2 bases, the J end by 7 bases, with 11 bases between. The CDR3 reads CASSYGESSGYTF. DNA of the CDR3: TGTGCCAGCAGTTACGGGGAATCCAGTGGCTACACCTTC.

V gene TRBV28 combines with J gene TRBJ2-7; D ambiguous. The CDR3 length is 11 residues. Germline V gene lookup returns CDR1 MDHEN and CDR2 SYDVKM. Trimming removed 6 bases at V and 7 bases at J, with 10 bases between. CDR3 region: CASRFFKEQYF. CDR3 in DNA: TGTGCCAGCAGGTTTTTCAAGGAGCAGTACTTC.

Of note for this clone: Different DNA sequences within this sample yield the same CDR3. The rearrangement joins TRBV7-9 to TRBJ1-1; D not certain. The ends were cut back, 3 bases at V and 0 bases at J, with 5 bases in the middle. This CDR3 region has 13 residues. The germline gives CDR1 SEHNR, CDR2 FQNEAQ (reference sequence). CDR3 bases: TGTGCCAGCAGCTTGGTCGTGAACACTGAAGCTTTCTTT. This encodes CASSLVVNTEAFF.

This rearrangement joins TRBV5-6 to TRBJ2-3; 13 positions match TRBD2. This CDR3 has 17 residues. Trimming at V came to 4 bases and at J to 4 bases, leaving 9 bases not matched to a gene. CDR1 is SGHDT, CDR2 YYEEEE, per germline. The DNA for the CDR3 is TGTGCCAGCAGCCCAGGAACTAGCGGGAGGGCCCCAGATACGCAGTATTTT. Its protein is CASSPGTSGRAPDTQYF.

This CDR3 is CASSLPGANEKLFF. CDR3 sequence (DNA): TGCGCCAGCAGTCTACCGGGAGCTAATGAAAAACTGTTTTTT. The chain uses TRBV5-1 and TRBJ1-4; D remains ambiguous. The CDR3 is 14 amino acids. Deletions cut 5 bases from V and 3 bases from J, with 11 bases between. Germline V CDR1 and CDR2: SGHRS, YFSETQ.

The CDR3 region has the DNA TGTGCCAGCAGCTTAGAGTCCCAGACAGGCCCGCAGTACTTC. Translating it yields CASSLESQTGPQYF. V is TRBV11-2 and J is TRBJ2-7; perhaps TRBD1 as D (6 bases). V gave up 0 bases and J gave up 9 bases, with 15 bases separating them. This CDR3 region has 14 residues. Germline V gene sequence: CDR1 SGHAT, CDR2 FQNNGV. Full variable domain (missing parts from reference TRBV11-2 and TRBJ2-7): EAGVAQSPRYKIIEKRQSVAFWCNPISGHATLYWYQQILGQGPKLLIQFQNNGVVDDSQLPKDRFSAERLKGVDSTLKIQPAKLEDSAVYLCASSLESQTGPQYFGPGTRLTVT.

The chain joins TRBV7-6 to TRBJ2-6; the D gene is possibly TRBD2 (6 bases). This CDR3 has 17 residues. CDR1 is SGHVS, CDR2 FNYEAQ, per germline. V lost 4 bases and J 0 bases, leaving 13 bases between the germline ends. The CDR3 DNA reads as TGTGCCAGCAGCTCCCTAAGGCGGGGCTCTGGGGCCAACGTCCTGACTTTC. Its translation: CASSSLRRGSGANVLTF.

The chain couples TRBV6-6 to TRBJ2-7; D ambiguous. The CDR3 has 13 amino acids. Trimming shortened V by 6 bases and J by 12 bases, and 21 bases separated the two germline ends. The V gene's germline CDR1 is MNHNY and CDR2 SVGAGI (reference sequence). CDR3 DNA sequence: TGTGCCAGCAGCCCACCGGGCCTCACAACCTCGTACTTC. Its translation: CASSPPGLTTSYF.

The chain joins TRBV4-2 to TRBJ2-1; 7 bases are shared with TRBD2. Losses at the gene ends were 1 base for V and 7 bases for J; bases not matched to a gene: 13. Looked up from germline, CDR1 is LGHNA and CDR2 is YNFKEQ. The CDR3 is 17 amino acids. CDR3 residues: CASSQAGTAGVLNEQFF. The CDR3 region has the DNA TGTGCCAGCAGCCAAGCCGGGACTGCGGGAGTGCTGAATGAGCAGTTCTTC.

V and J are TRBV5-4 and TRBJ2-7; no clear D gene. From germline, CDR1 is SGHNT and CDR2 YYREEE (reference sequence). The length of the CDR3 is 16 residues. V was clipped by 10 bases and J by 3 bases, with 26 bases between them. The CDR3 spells CALSLSDGRLIYEQYF. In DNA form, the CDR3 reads TGTGCCCTATCCTTAAGTGACGGACGGTTGATCTACGAGCAGTACTTC.

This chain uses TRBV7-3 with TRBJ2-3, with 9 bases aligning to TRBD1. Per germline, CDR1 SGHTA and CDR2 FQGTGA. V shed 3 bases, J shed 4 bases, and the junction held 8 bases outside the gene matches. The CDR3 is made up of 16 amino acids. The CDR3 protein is CASSLTGTGNPDTQYF. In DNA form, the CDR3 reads TGTGCCAGCAGCTTGACGGGGACAGGGAACCCAGATACGCAGTATTTT.

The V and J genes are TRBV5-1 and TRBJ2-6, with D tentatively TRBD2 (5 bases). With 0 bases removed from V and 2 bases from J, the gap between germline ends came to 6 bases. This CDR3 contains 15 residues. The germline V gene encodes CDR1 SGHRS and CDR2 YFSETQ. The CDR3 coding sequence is TGCGCCAGCAGCTTGGGAGGGACTGGGGCCAACGTCCTGACTTTC. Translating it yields CASSLGGTGANVLTF.